This section outlines one T cell receptor (beta chain) sequence together with its context. This sequence may be a read error, since a much larger clone differs from it by one base. This specimen comes from a study of tumor-infiltrating lymphocytes in primary liver carcinoma. The CDR3 is made up of 15 amino acids. A primer matching the constant region was used to make TCR beta cDNA from approximately 0.45 ug of total RNA. It was through three nested multiplex PCR rounds of slightly modified ARM-PCR that TCR beta libraries arose. In the first two PCR rounds, TRBV1-TRBV30 forward primers were paired with a C-beta reverse primer, and each round lasted nine to ten cycles. One entry per CDR3 protein, called by TCRdb with MiXCR from the multiplex PCR reads. The table includes about 320,000 distinct CDR3 sequences, over 55% detected once. The researchers obtained blood RNA from unsorted whole blood and also extracted germline DNA.

The clonotype comes from a man aged 40-50 years with primary liver carcinoma and hepatitis B virus infection. The source material was peripheral blood. The gene calls are TRBV12-3 or TRBV12-4 and TRBJ1-1, with 8 bases that match TRBD1. CDR3 DNA: TGTACCAGCAGTGCCCAGACAGGGGTGAACACTGAAGCTTTCTTT. Protein: CTSSAQTGVNTEAFF.